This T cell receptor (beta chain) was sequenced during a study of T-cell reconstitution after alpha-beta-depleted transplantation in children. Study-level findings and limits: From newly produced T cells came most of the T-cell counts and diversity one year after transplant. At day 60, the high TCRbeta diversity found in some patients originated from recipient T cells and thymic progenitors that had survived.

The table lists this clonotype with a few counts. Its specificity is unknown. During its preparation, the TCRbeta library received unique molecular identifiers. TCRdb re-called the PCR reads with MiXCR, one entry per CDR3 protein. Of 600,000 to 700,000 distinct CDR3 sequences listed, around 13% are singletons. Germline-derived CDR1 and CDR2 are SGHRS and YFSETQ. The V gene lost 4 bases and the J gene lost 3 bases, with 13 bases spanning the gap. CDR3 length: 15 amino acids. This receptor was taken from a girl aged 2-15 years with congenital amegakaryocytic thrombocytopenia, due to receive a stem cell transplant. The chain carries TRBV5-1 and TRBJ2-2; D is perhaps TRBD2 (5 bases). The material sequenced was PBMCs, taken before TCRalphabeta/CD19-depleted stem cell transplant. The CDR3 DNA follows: TGCGCCAGCAGCCCGTCTAGCTCGTACACCGGGGAGCTGTTTTTT. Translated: CASSPSSSYTGELFF.